This T cell receptor beta chain was observed in a study of blood T cell repertoires in COVID-19. Trimming shortened V by 1 base and J by 4 bases, and 8 bases separated the two germline ends. CDR3 size: 13 residues. Germline lookup yields CDR1 GTSNPN and CDR2 SVGIG (reference sequence). Method: immunoSEQ multiplex PCR; TCRdb's copy keeps in-frame clones and lacks some. The sample holds about 62,000 clones; around two thirds are singletons and the top ten take roughly 50%. The chain links TRBV30 to TRBJ1-5; unclear D gene. The origin of this receptor is a woman aged 55-75 years who had been exposed to COVID-19. Sequencing was carried out using PBMCs or T cells enriched from blood (not recorded which). The CDR3 here is CAWSESRNQPQHF. CDR3 in DNA: TGTGCCTGGAGTGAAAGCAGGAATCAGCCCCAGCATTTT.